A selection of T cell receptor beta chains follows, all from one sample in a study of OX40 agonist ivuxolimab in advanced cancers. Profiled with immunoSEQ multiplex PCR; TCRdb holds only in-frame clones, not every one. The data contain 35,000 to 45,000 clones, less than 95% of them singletons. The sample consisted of CD4+ or CD8+ T cells sorted from blood, taken in a trial of the OX40 agonist ivuxolimab. The receptors here all came from an adult with an advanced solid tumor such as melanoma, head and neck, liver or kidney cancer. Both conserved end residues are part of each CDR3. D genes are given only for firm matches. Not all rows give a size; the values are once, few, many and, for expanded clones, a class.

NA,TRBJ1-1,NA,TRBV7-9,TGTGCCAGCAGCTTAGGACAGTATACCAACACTGAAGCTTTCTTT,CASSLGQYTNTEAFF
NA,TRBJ2-3,NA,TRBV18,TGTGCCAGCTCACTAACGGGAGATACGCAGTATTTT,CASSLTGDTQYF
TRBD1,TRBJ2-7,NA,TRBV13,TGTGCCAGCAGCGAGGACAGGGGTACAGATCTGAGGCAGTACTTC,CASSEDRGTDLRQYF
TRBD1,TRBJ1-2,NA,TRBV13,TGTGCCAGCAGCGAACCAGGGGGTGACTATGGCTACACCTTC,CASSEPGGDYGYTF
NA,TRBJ2-3,NA,TRBV6-5,TGTGCCAGCAGTACTAGGGGCACAGATACGCAGTATTTT,CASSTRGTDTQYF
NA,TRBJ2-1,NA,TRBV10-2,TGCGCCAGCACCCCCGGGACCACCATTGCACCCGAGCAGTTCTTC,CASTPGTTIAPEQFF
NA,TRBJ2-3,few,TRBV9,TGTGCCAGCAGCGTAGGCCAGCCCAGAGATACGCAGTATTTT,CASSVGQPRDTQYF
NA,TRBJ1-1,NA,TRBV27,TGTGCCAGCAGTATAAGCAGGGGCTCCACTGAAGCTTTCTTT,CASSISRGSTEAFF
NA,TRBJ2-2,NA,TRBV6-6,TGTGCCAGCAGTTACTCAGAGGCCGGGGAGCTGTTTTTT,CASSYSEAGELFF
TRBD2,TRBJ2-1,NA,TRBV7-2,TGTGCCAGCAGTTTCGCCGTAGGCCTAGCGGGAGGCAATGAGCAGTTCTTC,CASSFAVGLAGGNEQFF
NA,TRBJ1-3,NA,TRBV5-1,TGCGCCAGCAGCTTGGAACAGGCGATCTCTGGAAACACCATATATTTT,CASSLEQAISGNTIYF
NA,TRBJ2-7,NA,TRBV6-5,TGTGCCAGCAGTTACGCCGAGACCTACGAGCAGTACTTC,CASSYAETYEQYF
NA,TRBJ2-7,NA,TRBV11-2,TGTGCCAGCAGCTTCCAGGGGGGTCACGAGCAGTACTTC,CASSFQGGHEQYF
NA,TRBJ1-1,NA,TRBV19,TGTGCCAGTAGTATCGGCGGACGGGTGGCAGGGCCCAGCATGAACACTGAAGCTTTCTTT,CASSIGGRVAGPSMNTEAFF
TRBD1,TRBJ2-3,NA,TRBV6-5,TGTGCCAGCAGTTACGAGGGGGCCTACACAGATACGCAGTATTTT,CASSYEGAYTDTQYF
NA,TRBJ1-5,NA,TRBV27,TGTGCCAGCAGTTTGCGGGACAGCAATCAGCCCCAGCATTTT,CASSLRDSNQPQHF
NA,TRBJ2-3,NA,TRBV5-6,TGTGCCAGCAGCTTGAACGGGGTGGCAGATACGCAGTATTTT,CASSLNGVADTQYF
NA,TRBJ2-7,once,TRBV4-1,TGCGCCAGCAGCCAAGATGGACGACTTGGGTACTACGAGCAGTACTTC,CASSQDGRLGYYEQYF
NA,TRBJ2-7,NA,TRBV28,TGTGCCAGCAGACTCAACCCTTTTAGGTCCTACGAGCAGTACTTC,CASRLNPFRSYEQYF
TRBD2,TRBJ2-7,NA,TRBV2,TGTGCCAGCAGTGCCCGGGAGGCCAACGAGCAGTACTTC,CASSAREANEQYF
NA,TRBJ1-2,NA,TRBV9,TGTGCCAGCAGCGCCGCAGGGGCGGGCTATGGCTACACCTTC,CASSAAGAGYGYTF
TRBD1,TRBJ1-2,NA,TRBV5-4,TGTGCCAGCAGCGGTTGGGGACAGGCCTTAGGCTACACCTTC,CASSGWGQALGYTF
TRBD2,TRBJ2-7,NA,TRBV6-5,TGTGCCAGCAGAGGAGCGGGAGGCTTACGGGAGCAGTACTTC,CASRGAGGLREQYF
TRBD2,TRBJ2-1,NA,TRBV7-9,TGTGCCAGCAGCGCCTCGGGACTAGCGGGGTACAATGAGCAGTTCTTC,CASSASGLAGYNEQFF
NA,TRBJ2-7,NA,TRBV28,TGTGCCAGCACAAAGGGGGGGGCGCGCCCTTCGGGAATATCTTACGAGCAGTACTTC,CASTKGGARPSGISYEQYF
TRBD2,TRBJ2-1,NA,TRBV7-3,TGTGCCAGCAGCTTAATCCCTAGCGGGAGCGGAAATGAGCAGTTCTTC,CASSLIPSGSGNEQFF
TRBD2,TRBJ2-7,once,TRBV9,TGTGCCAGCAGCGTAGGGGACTACTTGTCCTACGAGCAGTACTTC,CASSVGDYLSYEQYF
NA,TRBJ2-5,NA,TRBV5-1,TGCGCCAGCAGCTTATACCAAGAGACCCAGTACTTC,CASSLYQETQYF
TRBD1,TRBJ2-7,NA,TRBV10-2,TGCGCCAGCAGTCGGGCAGGGGGTATCTACGAGCAGTACTTC,CASSRAGGIYEQYF
NA,TRBJ1-2,NA,TRBV29-1,TGCAGCGTTCCGGCTGAGGGCTTTGGCTATGGCTACACCTTC,CSVPAEGFGYGYTF
TRBD1,TRBJ1-6,NA,TRBV28,TGTGCCAGCAGTTTCCTACTTTACAGGGGGCAGGATTCACCCCTCCACTTT,CASSFLLYRGQDSPLHF
NA,TRBJ1-6,once,TRBV19,TGTGCCTCGTGTGAGGGGACGATCTCACCCCTCCACTTT,CASCEGTISPLHF
NA,TRBJ2-1,NA,TRBV19,TGTGCCAGTAGTATAGAGACAGGTATCTCCTACAATGAGCAGTTCTTC,CASSIETGISYNEQFF
NA,TRBJ2-3,NA,TRBV27,TGTGCCAGCAGCCTAGCGTCTAGCACAGATACGCAGTATTTT,CASSLASSTDTQYF
NA,TRBJ1-1,NA,TRBV19,TGTGCCAGTAGTCACCCCACCGGAGGGTCGACTGAAGCTTTCTTT,CASSHPTGGSTEAFF
NA,TRBJ2-7,NA,TRBV9,TGTGCCAGCAGCGGCGGGGTATCCTACGAGCAGTACTTC,CASSGGVSYEQYF
NA,TRBJ2-7,NA,TRBV7-8,TGTGCCAGCAGCTTAGGCCCAGGACTATTAACCTACGAGCAGTACTTC,CASSLGPGLLTYEQYF
TRBD2,TRBJ2-1,few,TRBV27,TGTGCCAGCAGTCCGGACGACCCCCGGACTAGCGGGAGTTACTCCTACAATGAGCAGTTCTTC,CASSPDDPRTSGSYSYNEQFF
NA,TRBJ1-2,NA,TRBV29-1,TGCAGCGTTGAAAACAGTGGGGGGAACTATGGCTACACCTTC,CSVENSGGNYGYTF
NA,TRBJ2-7,once,TRBV6-5,TGTGCCAGCAGTTACTCGGGGGGGCTCGACGAGCAGTACTTC,CASSYSGGLDEQYF
TRBD1,TRBJ2-7,NA,TRBV11-3,TGTGCCAGCAGCTTGGGACAGTCCTACGAGCAGTACTTC,CASSLGQSYEQYF
NA,TRBJ1-5,NA,TRBV9,TGTGCCAGCAGCCTCAGGGATAGCAATCAGCCCCAGCATTTT,CASSLRDSNQPQHF
NA,TRBJ2-6,few,TRBV30,TGTGCCTGGGGTGACGGATCTGGGGCCAACGTCCTGACTTTC,CAWGDGSGANVLTF
NA,TRBJ2-4,NA,TRBV11-3,TGTGCCAGCAGCACCTACGGAAAAAACATTCAGTACTTC,CASSTYGKNIQYF
TRBD1,TRBJ2-7,NA,TRBV6-1,TGTGCCAGCAGTGATCCGGCGGGACAGGGGGCGGCCGAGCAGTACTTC,CASSDPAGQGAAEQYF
NA,TRBJ2-3,NA,TRBV7-9,TGTGCCAGCCGGACGGCTGAGGATACGCAGTATTTT,CASRTAEDTQYF
NA,TRBJ2-7,NA,TRBV7-9,TGTGCCAGCACCCCGGACAGCTCCTACGAGCAGTACTTC,CASTPDSSYEQYF
NA,TRBJ1-1,NA,TRBV11-3,TGTGCCAGCAGTCCTATAACGAACACTGAAGCTTTCTTT,CASSPITNTEAFF
NA,TRBJ2-5,NA,TRBV7-3,TGTGCCAGCAGCGTCTACCAAGAGACCCAGTACTTC,CASSVYQETQYF
NA,TRBJ2-1,NA,TRBV9,TGTGCCAGCAGCCTCTCCGGGACTGACCTCCCTGGGAATGAGCAGTTCTTC,CASSLSGTDLPGNEQFF
TRBD1,TRBJ1-6,NA,TRBV7-2,TGTGCCAGCAGCTCAGTGAACAGGGGGCCCCTCCACTTT,CASSSVNRGPLHF
NA,TRBJ2-7,NA,TRBV6-5,TGTGCCAGCAGTTTTGACAACTCCTACGAGCAGTACTTC,CASSFDNSYEQYF
TRBD2,TRBJ2-3,once,TRBV27,TGTGCCAGCACACTACTCGGGGGGGAGGCAGATACGCAGTATTTT,CASTLLGGEADTQYF
NA,TRBJ2-7,NA,TRBV20-1,TGCAGTGCGTCCCCCTCCTACGAGCAGTACTTC,CSASPSYEQYF
NA,TRBJ2-3,NA,TRBV9,TGTGCCAGCAGCGTAGGTGGGAGCACAGATACGCAGTATTTT,CASSVGGSTDTQYF